The source of this TCR beta chain is a study of CD4+ T cells in melanoma. General study results and limits: CD8+ T cell, macrophage and B cell function reportedly correlated with neoantigen-specific CD4+ T cells. Neoantigen-specific CD4+ T cells in melanoma reportedly had diverse differentiation states.

With respect to this clone: Its specificity is not known.

Here immunoSEQ multiplex PCR was the method, and the copy in TCRdb shows in-frame clones only, minus some. The sample has approximately 14,000 clones, roughly two thirds seen once; the top ten hold 11%. The receptor was isolated from a human donor with melanoma. The sequenced sample consisted of cells from a culture (not recorded whether cultured in vitro).

CDR3: CASSQDWGPTGGEQYF. CDR3 DNA sequence: TGTGCCAGCAGCCAAGATTGGGGCCCTACCGGGGGTGAGCAGTACTTC. The chain links TRBV4-2 to TRBJ2-7, with a tentative D call TRBD2 (6 bases). Germline values: CDR1 LGHNA, CDR2 YNFKEQ. Trimming left V 0 bases short and J 7 bases short, with 19 bases between. This CDR3 is 16 amino acids long.